This T cell receptor (beta chain) comes out of a study of shared clonotypes between healthy human individuals. Study as a whole: Those who served as donors were a couple of women and three men between the ages of 18 and 49. CD4 naive and CD4 memory each took three plates per donor, while CD8 naive took two and CD8 memory one.

The count of this clone is one. Its specificity is unknown. Overall study results and limits: Collection of samples was limited to blood; tissue repertoires likely differ.

Per the study methods: ImmunoSEQ output lacked quality scores and full-length reads, limiting matched filtering. The method was immunoSEQ multiplex PCR; TCRdb's version includes in-frame clones alone and lacks a portion of them. V and J calls and clone size are given by that table; D and trimming were obtained from the DNA. The data hold around 1,900,000 clones, with about 93% observed a single time. CD45RO-negative cells were positively selected for CCR7, leaving out terminally differentiated effector memory CD45RA+ cells. The TCR sequence derives from a man aged 18 to 35 in good health. Some clones in this sample may be carry-over from other donors' samples. The sequenced sample was naive CD8+ T cells from PBMCs.

DNA of the CDR3: TGTGCCAGCCAGAGCGGGAGCTCCTACAATGAGCAGTTCTTC. This encodes CASQSGSSYNEQFF. The rearrangement joins TRBV28 to TRBJ2-1; 8 nucleotides align to TRBD2. CDR1 is MDHEN, CDR2 SYDVKM, per germline. The CDR3 is 14 residues long. The V and J ends lost 8 bases and 0 bases, in that order; junction bases with no gene match: 3.